This T cell receptor (beta chain) stems from a study of blood T cell repertoires in COVID-19. The wider study: Both acute and convalescent COVID-19 samples were obtained from the United States, Italy and Spain. Sample material is recorded as cDNA or gDNA derived from T cells, B-cell-depleted T cells, or PBMCs.

Original processing notes: Estimation of nucleated cell counts relied on the amplification of reference gene primers. Assay used: immunoSEQ multiplex PCR; TCRdb lists only in-frame clones, some missing. V and J calls and clone size are as listed in that table; D and trimming were resolved from the DNA. The table records roughly 80,000 clones, approximately 81% of them present only once. The CDR3 covers 15 residues. With V trimmed by 8 bases and J by 6 bases, 10 bases remained unmatched. The germline V gene has CDR1 MDHEN and CDR2 SYDVKM. The rearrangement uses TRBV28 and TRBJ2-2; 9 bases align to TRBD1. The sequence was collected from a woman in her seventies with acute or convalescent COVID-19. Sequenced material: peripheral blood. CDR3 protein: CASLGTGRGSGELFF. The CDR3 nucleotides read TGTGCCAGCCTTGGGACAGGGAGGGGGTCCGGGGAGCTGTTTTTT.